The text below deals with one T cell receptor beta chain. Its antigen is still unknown. The data belong to a study of radiation and T cells in renal cell carcinoma. Germline assignment: CDR1 MNHEY and CDR2 SMNVEV (reference sequence). CDR3 length equals 15 residues. V was clipped by 2 bases and J by 5 bases; unmatched bases: 6. Noted time point: blood 4 weeks post-SBRT, at nephrectomy. The treatment denotes: 15 Gy SBRT to primary tumor, nephrectomy 4 weeks later. Clear cell pathology was present in this patient's renal cell carcinoma. Assay used: immunoSEQ multiplex PCR; TCRdb lists only in-frame clones, some missing. This repertoire shows tens of thousands of clones, around four fifths found once; its top ten account for approximately 2.3%. Study observations and caveats: Without pretreatment biopsies, baseline tumor clonotype presence was undetermined.

Sequencing was performed on blood, taken from a patient whose treatment included radiotherapy and nephrectomy. The V and J genes are TRBV27 and TRBJ2-1, with 7 bases fitting TRBD2. The TCR originated in a woman aged 55 to 70 with renal cell carcinoma. DNA for the CDR3: TGTGCCAGCAGTTTAAGAGCGGGACCCAACAATGAGCAGTTCTTC. Translation gives CASSLRAGPNNEQFF.